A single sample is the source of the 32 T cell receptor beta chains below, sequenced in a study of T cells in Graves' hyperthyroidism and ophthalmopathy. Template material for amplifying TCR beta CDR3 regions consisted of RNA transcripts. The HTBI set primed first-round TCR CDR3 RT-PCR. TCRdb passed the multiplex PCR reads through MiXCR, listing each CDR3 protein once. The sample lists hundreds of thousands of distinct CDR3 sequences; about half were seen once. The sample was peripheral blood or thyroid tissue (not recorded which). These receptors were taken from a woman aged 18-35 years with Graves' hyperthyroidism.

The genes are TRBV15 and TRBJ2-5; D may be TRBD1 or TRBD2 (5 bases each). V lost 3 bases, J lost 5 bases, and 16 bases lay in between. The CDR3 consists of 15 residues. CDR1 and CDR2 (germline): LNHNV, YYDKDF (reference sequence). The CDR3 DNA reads TGTGCCACCAGCAGGGGGCCACTAGAGGGCGAGACCCAGTACTTC. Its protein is CATSRGPLEGETQYF.

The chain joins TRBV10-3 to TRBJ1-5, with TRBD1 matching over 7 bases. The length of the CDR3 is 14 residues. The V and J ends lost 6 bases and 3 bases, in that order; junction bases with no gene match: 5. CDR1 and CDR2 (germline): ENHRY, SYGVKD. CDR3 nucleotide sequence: TGTGCCATCAGCCGGACAGGTTACAATCAGCCCCAGCATTTT. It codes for CAISRTGYNQPQHF.

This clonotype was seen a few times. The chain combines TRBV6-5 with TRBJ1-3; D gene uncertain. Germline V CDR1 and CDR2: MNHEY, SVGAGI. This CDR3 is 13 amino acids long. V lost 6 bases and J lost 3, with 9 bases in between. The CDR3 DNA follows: TGTGCCAGCAGCCCTTTCTTTGGAAACACCATATATTTT. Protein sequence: CASSPFFGNTIYF.

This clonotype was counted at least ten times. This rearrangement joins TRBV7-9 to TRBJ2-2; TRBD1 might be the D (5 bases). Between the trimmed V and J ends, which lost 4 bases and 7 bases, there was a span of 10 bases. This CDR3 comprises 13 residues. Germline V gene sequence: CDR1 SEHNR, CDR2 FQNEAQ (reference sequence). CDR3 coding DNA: TGTGCCAGCAGCTCGCAGGGAATCGGGGAGCTGTTTTTT. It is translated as CASSSQGIGELFF.

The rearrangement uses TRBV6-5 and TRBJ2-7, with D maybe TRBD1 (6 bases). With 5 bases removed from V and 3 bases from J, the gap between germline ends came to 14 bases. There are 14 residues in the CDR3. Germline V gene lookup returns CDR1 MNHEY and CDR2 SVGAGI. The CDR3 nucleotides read TGTGCCAGCAGTCCAGGGGCAGAAGGCTACGAGCAGTACTTC. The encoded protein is CASSPGAEGYEQYF.

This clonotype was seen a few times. The chain's CDR3 is CAIRKAGGLNTEAFF. The CDR3 DNA reads as TGTGCCATCAGGAAAGCTGGAGGGTTGAACACTGAAGCTTTCTTT. The chain links TRBV10-3 to TRBJ1-1; D is ambiguous. This CDR3 region has 15 residues. V lost 6 bases and J lost 0, with 14 bases in between. CDR1 is ENHRY and CDR2 is SYGVKD in the germline V gene.

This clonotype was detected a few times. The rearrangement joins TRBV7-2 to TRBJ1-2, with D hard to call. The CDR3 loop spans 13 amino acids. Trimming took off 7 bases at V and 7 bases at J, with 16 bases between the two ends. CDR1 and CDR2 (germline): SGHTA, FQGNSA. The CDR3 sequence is CASNDLWKAGYTF. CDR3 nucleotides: TGTGCCAGCAACGACTTATGGAAGGCTGGCTACACCTTC.

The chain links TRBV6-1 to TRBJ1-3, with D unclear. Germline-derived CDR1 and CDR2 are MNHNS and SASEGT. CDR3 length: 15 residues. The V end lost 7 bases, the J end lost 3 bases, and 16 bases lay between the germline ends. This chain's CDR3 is CASNSRRIHGNTIYF. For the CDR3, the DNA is TGTGCCAGCAACTCCCGGCGGATCCATGGAAACACCATATATTTT.

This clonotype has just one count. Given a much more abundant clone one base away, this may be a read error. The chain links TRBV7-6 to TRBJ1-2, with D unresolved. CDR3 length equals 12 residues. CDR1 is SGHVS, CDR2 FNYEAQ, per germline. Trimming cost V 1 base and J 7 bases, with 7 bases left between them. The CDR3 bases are TGTGCCAGCAGCTTAGAGTCCTGTGGCTACACCTTC. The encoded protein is CASSLESCGYTF.

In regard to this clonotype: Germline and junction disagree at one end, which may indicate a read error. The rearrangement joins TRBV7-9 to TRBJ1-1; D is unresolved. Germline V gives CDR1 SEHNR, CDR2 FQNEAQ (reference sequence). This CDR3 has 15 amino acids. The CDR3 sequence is CATSLANSLNTEAFF. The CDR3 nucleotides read TGTGCCACCAGCTTGGCGAACAGCCTGAACACTGAAGCTTTCTTT.

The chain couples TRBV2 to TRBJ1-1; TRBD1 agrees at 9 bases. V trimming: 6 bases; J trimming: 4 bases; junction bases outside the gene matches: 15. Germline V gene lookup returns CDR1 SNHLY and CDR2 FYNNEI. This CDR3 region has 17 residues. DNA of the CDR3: TGTGCCAGCAGGCCCCCCGGCGGGACAGGGTTTATCACTGAAGCTTTCTTT. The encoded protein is CASRPPGGTGFITEAFF.

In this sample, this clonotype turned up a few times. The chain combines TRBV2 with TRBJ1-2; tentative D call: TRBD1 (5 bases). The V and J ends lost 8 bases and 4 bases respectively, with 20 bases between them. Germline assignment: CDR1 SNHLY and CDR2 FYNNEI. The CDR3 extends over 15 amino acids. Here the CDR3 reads CASRPTASNFYGYTF. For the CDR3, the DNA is TGTGCCAGCCGACCGACAGCCTCTAACTTCTATGGCTACACCTTC.

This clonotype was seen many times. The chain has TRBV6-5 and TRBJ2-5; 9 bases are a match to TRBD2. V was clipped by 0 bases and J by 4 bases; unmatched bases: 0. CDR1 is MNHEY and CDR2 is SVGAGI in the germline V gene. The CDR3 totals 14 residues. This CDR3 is CASSYSSGRETQYF. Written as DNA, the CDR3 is TGTGCCAGCAGTTACTCTAGCGGGAGAGAGACCCAGTACTTC.

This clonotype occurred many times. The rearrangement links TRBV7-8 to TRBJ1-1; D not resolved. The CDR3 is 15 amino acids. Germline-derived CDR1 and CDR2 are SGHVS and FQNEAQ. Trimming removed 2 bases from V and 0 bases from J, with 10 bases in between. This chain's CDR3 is CASSLRGGMNTEAFF. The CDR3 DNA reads TGTGCCAGCAGCTTACGGGGTGGGATGAACACTGAAGCTTTCTTT. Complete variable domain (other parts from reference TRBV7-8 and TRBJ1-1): GAGVSQSPRYKVAKRGQDVALRCDPISGHVSLFWYQQALGQGPEFLTYFQNEAQLDKSGLPSDRFFAERPEGSVSTLKIQRTQQEDSAVYLCASSLRGGMNTEAFFGQGTRLTVV.

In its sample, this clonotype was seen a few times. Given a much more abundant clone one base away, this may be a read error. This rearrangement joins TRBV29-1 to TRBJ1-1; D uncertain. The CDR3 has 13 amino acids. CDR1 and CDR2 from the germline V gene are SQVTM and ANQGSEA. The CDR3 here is CSARRAQNAEAFF. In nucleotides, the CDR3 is TGCAGCGCCCGCCGGGCACAGAACGCTGAAGCTTTCTTT.

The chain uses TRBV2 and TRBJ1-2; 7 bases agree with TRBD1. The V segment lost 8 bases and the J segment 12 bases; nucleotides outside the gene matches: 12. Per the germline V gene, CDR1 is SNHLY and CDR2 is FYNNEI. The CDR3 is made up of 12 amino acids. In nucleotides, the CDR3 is TGTGCCAGCTCGACAGGGAGGACTGGAAACACCTTC. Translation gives CASSTGRTGNTF.

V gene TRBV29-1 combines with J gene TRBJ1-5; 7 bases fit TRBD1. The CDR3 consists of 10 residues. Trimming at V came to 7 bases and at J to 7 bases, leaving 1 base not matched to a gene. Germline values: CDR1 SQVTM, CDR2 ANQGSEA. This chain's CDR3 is CSARGQPQHF. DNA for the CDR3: TGCAGCGCCAGGGGGCAGCCCCAGCATTTT.

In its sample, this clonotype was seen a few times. The CDR3 DNA is TGCAGTGCTAGAGGCGCTAGAGACACCGGGGAGCTGTTTTTT. It codes for CSARGARDTGELFF. The rearrangement joins TRBV20-1 to TRBJ2-2; no definite D call. The CDR3 runs 14 residues. Per germline, CDR1 DFQATT and CDR2 SNEGSKA (reference sequence). V was shortened by 1 base and J by 3 bases, with 9 bases between the two germline ends.

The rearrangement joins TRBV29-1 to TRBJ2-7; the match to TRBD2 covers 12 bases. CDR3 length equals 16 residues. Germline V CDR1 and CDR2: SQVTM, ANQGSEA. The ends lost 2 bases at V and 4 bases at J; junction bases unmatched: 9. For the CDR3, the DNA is TGCAGCGTTGAAAGGTTGAGGACTAGCGGGATGTACGAGCAGTACTTC. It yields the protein CSVERLRTSGMYEQYF.

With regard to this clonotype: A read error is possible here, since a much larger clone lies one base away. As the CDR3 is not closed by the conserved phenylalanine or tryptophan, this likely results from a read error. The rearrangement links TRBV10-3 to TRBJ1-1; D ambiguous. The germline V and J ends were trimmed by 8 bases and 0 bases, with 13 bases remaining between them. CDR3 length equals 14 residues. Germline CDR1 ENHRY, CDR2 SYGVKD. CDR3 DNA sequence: TGTGCCATCCAGGACGGCGAAATGAACACTGAAGCTTTCCTT. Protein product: CAIQDGEMNTEAFL.

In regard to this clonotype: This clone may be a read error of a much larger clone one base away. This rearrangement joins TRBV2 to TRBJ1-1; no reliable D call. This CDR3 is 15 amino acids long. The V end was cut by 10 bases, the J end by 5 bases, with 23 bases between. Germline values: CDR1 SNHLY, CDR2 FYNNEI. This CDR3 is CATSGDGRAGTEAFF. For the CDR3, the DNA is TGTGCCACCAGCGGAGATGGGAGGGCCGGGACTGAAGCTTTCTTT.

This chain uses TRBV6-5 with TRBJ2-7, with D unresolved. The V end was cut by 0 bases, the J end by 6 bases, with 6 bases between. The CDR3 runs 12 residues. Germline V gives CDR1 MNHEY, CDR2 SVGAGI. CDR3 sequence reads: CASSYSSPEQYF. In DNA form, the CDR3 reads TGTGCCAGCAGTTACTCGTCTCCCGAGCAGTACTTC.

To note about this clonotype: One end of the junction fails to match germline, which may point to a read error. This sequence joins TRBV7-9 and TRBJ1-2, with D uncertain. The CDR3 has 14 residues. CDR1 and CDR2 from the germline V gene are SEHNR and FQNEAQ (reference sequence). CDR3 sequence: CASSFLGSSLNPNF. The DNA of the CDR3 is TGTGCCAGCAGCTTCCTGGGTTCCTCGCTTAACCCCAACTTC.

CDR3 nucleotides: TGCAGTGCCAGCGGTCCGAACACCGGGGAGCTGTTTTTT. It is translated as CSASGPNTGELFF. V and J are TRBV20-1 and TRBJ2-2; tentatively, D is TRBD2 (5 bases). There are 13 residues in the CDR3. Germline V gene sequence: CDR1 DFQATT, CDR2 SNEGSKA (reference sequence). The V end lost 6 bases, the J end lost 0 bases, and 8 bases lay between the germline ends.

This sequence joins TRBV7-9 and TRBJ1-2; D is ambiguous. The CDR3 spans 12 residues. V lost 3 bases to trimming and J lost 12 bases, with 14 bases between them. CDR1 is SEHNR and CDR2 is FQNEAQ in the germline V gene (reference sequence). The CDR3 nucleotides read TGTGCCAGCAGCTTGGCCTCCGGGGAGAACACCTTC. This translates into CASSLASGENTF.

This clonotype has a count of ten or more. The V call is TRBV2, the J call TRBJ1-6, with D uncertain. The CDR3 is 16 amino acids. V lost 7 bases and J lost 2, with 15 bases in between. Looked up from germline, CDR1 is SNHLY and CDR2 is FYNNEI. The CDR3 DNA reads TGTGCCAGCATCCTTGAAGTAGGGACCTATAATTCACCCCTCCACTTT. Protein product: CASILEVGTYNSPLHF.

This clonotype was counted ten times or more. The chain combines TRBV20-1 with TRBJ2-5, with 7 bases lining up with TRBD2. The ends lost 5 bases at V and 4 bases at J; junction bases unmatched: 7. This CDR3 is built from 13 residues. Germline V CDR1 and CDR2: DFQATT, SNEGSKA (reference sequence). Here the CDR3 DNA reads TGCAGTGCTGGACCCAGACTAGCAGAGACCCAGTACTTC. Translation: CSAGPRLAETQYF.

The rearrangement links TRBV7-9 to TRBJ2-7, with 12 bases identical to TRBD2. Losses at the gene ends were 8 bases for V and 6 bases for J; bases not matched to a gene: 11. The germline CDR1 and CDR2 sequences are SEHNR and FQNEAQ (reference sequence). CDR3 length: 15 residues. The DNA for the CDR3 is TGTGCCAGCGGCCGGTCGTGGACTAGCGGGATCGAGCAGTACTTC. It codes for CASGRSWTSGIEQYF.

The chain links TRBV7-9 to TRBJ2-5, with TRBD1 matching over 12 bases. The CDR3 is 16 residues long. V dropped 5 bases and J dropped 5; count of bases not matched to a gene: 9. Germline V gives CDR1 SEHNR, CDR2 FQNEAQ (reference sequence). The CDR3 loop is CASSPTGTGGLETQYF. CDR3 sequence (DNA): TGTGCCAGCAGCCCGACCGGGACAGGGGGCTTGGAGACCCAGTACTTC.

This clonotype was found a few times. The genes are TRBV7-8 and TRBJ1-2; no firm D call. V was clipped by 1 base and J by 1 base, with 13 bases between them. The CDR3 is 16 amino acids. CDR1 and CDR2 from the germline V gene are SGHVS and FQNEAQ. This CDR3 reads CASSLGSWEDNYGYTF. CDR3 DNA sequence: TGTGCCAGCAGCTTAGGTTCTTGGGAAGATAACTATGGCTACACCTTC.

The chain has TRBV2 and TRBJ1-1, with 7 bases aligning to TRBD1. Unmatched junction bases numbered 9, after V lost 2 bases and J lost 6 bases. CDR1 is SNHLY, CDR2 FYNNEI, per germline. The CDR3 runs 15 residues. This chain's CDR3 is CASSELDRVSPEAFF. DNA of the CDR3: TGTGCCAGCAGTGAACTTGACAGGGTGAGCCCTGAAGCTTTCTTT.

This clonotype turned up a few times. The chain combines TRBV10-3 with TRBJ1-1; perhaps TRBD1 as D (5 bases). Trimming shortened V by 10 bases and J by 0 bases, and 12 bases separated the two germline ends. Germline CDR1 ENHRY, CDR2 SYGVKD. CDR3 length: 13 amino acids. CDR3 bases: TGTGCCAGCAGACGACAGTTGAACACTGAAGCTTTCTTT. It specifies CASRRQLNTEAFF.